The 2 T cell receptor beta chains below were found in one sample sequenced in a study of T-cell reconstitution after alpha-beta-depleted transplantation in children. The TCRbeta library was prepared with unique molecular identifiers. TCRdb re-analysed the PCR reads in MiXCR, keeping a single row per CDR3 protein. The sample includes around 800,000 distinct CDR3 sequences, 15% to 20% of them seen just once. The sample consisted of PBMCs, mostly from graft donor cells, taken 360 days after TCRalphabeta/CD19-depleted stem cell transplant. These receptors were obtained from a male patient between 10 and 17 years old who had a stem cell transplant for acute lymphoblastic leukemia, so the T cells may come from the graft donor.

The CDR3 here is CASSRDYYYEQYF. Here the CDR3 DNA reads TGTGCCAGCAGCAGGGACTATTACTACGAGCAGTACTTC. This chain links TRBV7-9 with TRBJ2-7; TRBD2 agrees at 7 bases. The CDR3 is 13 amino acids. The V and J ends lost 5 bases and 3 bases, in that order; junction bases with no gene match: 4. Looked up from germline, CDR1 is SEHNR and CDR2 is FQNEAQ (reference sequence). Full variable domain (outside the CDR3, taken from reference TRBV7-9 and TRBJ2-7): DTGVSQNPRHKITKRGQNVTFRCDPISEHNRLYWYRQTLGQGPEFLTYFQNEAQLEKSRLLSDRFSAERPKGSFSTLEIQRTEQGDSAMYLCASSRDYYYEQYFGPGTRLTVT.

This clonotype showed up many times. The rearrangement uses TRBV29-1 and TRBJ2-2; 10 positions agree with TRBD1. This CDR3 comprises 14 residues. V shed 5 bases and J 4 bases; nucleotides not matched to a gene: 4. CDR1 is SQVTM and CDR2 is ANQGSEA in the germline V gene. The CDR3 DNA reads as TGCAGCGTTTGGGACAGGGGAACCACCGGGGAGCTGTTTTTT. It yields the protein CSVWDRGTTGELFF.